Below, 5 T cell receptor beta chains from the same sample are listed, as sequenced in a study of OX40 agonist ivuxolimab in advanced cancers. Profiled with immunoSEQ multiplex PCR; TCRdb holds only in-frame clones, not every one. The table has about 64,000 clones, about 90% seen once; the top ten hold approximately 5.2%. The specimen comprised CD4+ or CD8+ T cells sorted from blood, sampled in a trial of the OX40 agonist ivuxolimab. All receptors come from an adult with an advanced solid tumor such as melanoma, head and neck, liver or kidney cancer.

This chain connects TRBV10-1 to TRBJ2-5, with 8 bases fitting TRBD1. The CDR3 sequence is 16 residues long. The V segment lost 0 bases and the J segment 5 bases; nucleotides outside the gene matches: 8. Per the germline V gene, CDR1 is WNHNN and CDR2 is SYGVQD (reference sequence). CDR3 sequence: CASSESRTGRGETQYF. Written as DNA, the CDR3 is TGCGCCAGCAGTGAGTCCCGGACAGGGCGAGGGGAGACCCAGTACTTC.

The V gene is TRBV7-9, the J gene TRBJ1-3; perhaps TRBD1 as D (6 bases). Germline loops: CDR1 SEHNR, CDR2 FQNEAQ (reference sequence). The CDR3 runs to 14 residues. Trimming removed 7 bases at V and 4 bases at J, with 14 bases between. In DNA, the CDR3 is TGTGCCAGCATCGTACCGGGGGCGGGAAACACCATATATTTT. Protein: CASIVPGAGNTIYF. The complete variable domain, with remaining parts taken from reference TRBV7-9 and TRBJ1-3, reads DTGVSQNPRHKITKRGQNVTFRCDPISEHNRLYWYRQTLGQGPEFLTYFQNEAQLEKSRLLSDRFSAERPKGSFSTLEIQRTEQGDSAMYLCASIVPGAGNTIYFGEGSWLTVV.

The V gene is TRBV2, the J gene TRBJ2-1; no definite D call. The CDR3 sequence is 16 residues long. Germline CDR1 SNHLY, CDR2 FYNNEI. V lost 6 bases and J lost 0, with 15 bases in between. The CDR3 spells CASSRRHLSSYNEQFF. DNA for the CDR3: TGTGCCAGCAGCAGAAGACATCTGAGCTCCTACAATGAGCAGTTCTTC.

The chain uses TRBV28 and TRBJ1-4; D is undetermined. Germline V gene lookup returns CDR1 MDHEN and CDR2 SYDVKM. This CDR3 region has 14 residues. Trimming cost V 9 bases and J 0 bases, with 11 bases left between them. Written as DNA, the CDR3 is TGTGCCAGTCGGACGGTTGCAACTAATGAAAAACTGTTTTTT. Protein: CASRTVATNEKLFF.

The chain is built from TRBV28 and TRBJ1-3; D is perhaps TRBD1 (5 bases). Trimming pared 3 bases from V and 3 bases from J, leaving 12 bases between. The CDR3 is made up of 15 amino acids. Per germline, CDR1 MDHEN and CDR2 SYDVKM. Written as DNA, the CDR3 is TGTGCCAGCAGTTTGGGGGGACTGTTTGGAAACACCATATATTTT. This sequence encodes CASSLGGLFGNTIYF.